Shown below are 10 T cell receptor beta chains from a single sample sequenced in a study of blood T cell repertoires in COVID-19. Profiled with immunoSEQ multiplex PCR; TCRdb holds only in-frame clones, not every one. This table holds about 240,000 clones, 86% found once. Sequencing input: peripheral blood. These receptors came from a man of 80 years or more with acute or convalescent COVID-19.

CDR3: CASSLGMGGTSTDTQYF. Written as DNA, the CDR3 is TGTGCCAGCAGCTTGGGGATGGGAGGGACTAGCACAGATACGCAGTATTTT. The chain couples TRBV5-8 to TRBJ2-3, with 7 bases identical to TRBD2. Per germline, CDR1 SGHTS and CDR2 YDEGEE. The CDR3 consists of 17 residues. V shed 0 bases and J 0 bases; nucleotides not matched to a gene: 7.

This CDR3 is CASSLPTGSSGNTIYF. The CDR3 region has the DNA TGCGCCAGCAGCTTGCCGACAGGGAGCTCTGGAAACACCATATATTTT. This chain links TRBV5-1 with TRBJ1-3, with TRBD1 matching over 7 bases. Germline V gives CDR1 SGHRS, CDR2 YFSETQ. V trimming: 1 base; J trimming: 0 bases; junction bases outside the gene matches: 4. The CDR3 loop spans 16 amino acids.

The genes are TRBV7-8 and TRBJ1-5; tentative D call: TRBD1 (6 bases). Trimming removed 1 base from V and 6 bases from J, with 10 bases in between. Germline assignment: CDR1 SGHVS and CDR2 FQNEAQ. This CDR3 spans 14 amino acids. In nucleotides, the CDR3 is TGTGCCAGCAGCTTAGGGACAGTGGGTCAGCCCCAGCATTTT. This codes for CASSLGTVGQPQHF.

The chain carries TRBV29-1 and TRBJ1-4; D is perhaps TRBD1 (6 bases). In germline, CDR1 is SQVTM, CDR2 ANQGSEA. This CDR3 region has 13 residues. The V end lost 6 bases, the J end lost 7 bases, and 15 bases lay between the germline ends. CDR3 nucleotide sequence: TGCAGCGTGGCCCCTCAGGGGCGTGAAAAACTGTTTTTT. Protein product: CSVAPQGREKLFF.

V and J are TRBV28 and TRBJ1-4, with TRBD1 identical over 7 bases. V was pared by 5 bases and J by 6 bases, with 6 bases of the junction left unmatched. Germline-derived CDR1 and CDR2 are MDHEN and SYDVKM. The CDR3 covers 14 residues. The CDR3 bases are TGTGCCAGCAGTCTGACAGGGATGGATGAAAAACTGTTTTTT. As protein: CASSLTGMDEKLFF.

The sample holds a few counts of this clone. The gene calls are TRBV28 and TRBJ1-2; 11 nucleotides agree with TRBD1. The germline gives CDR1 MDHEN, CDR2 SYDVKM. The CDR3 spans 15 residues. Unmatched junction bases numbered 11, after V lost 8 bases and J lost 6 bases. The CDR3 loop reads CASCGSGQGADGYTF. The CDR3 DNA sequence: TGTGCCAGCTGCGGATCCGGACAGGGGGCTGATGGCTACACCTTC.

With regard to this clone: Sequence at one end of the junction differs from germline and may be a read error. The CDR3 sequence: CASSLGPSGSTGELFF. CDR3 nucleotide sequence: TGTGCTAGCAGCTTAGGGCCTAGCGGGTCCACCGGGGAGCTGTTTTTT. The genes are TRBV7-7 and TRBJ2-2; 8 positions match TRBD2. This CDR3 is built from 16 residues. Germline values: CDR1 SSHAT, CDR2 FNYEAQ (reference sequence).

The chain uses TRBV9 and TRBJ2-5, with 9 nucleotides matching TRBD1. This CDR3 has 15 residues. Germline CDR1 is SGDLS and CDR2 is YYNGEE. J was trimmed by 3 bases and V by 0 bases; bases with no gene match: 3. CDR3 in DNA: TGTGCCAGCAGCGTAGGACAGGGGGTGAAAGAGACCCAGTACTTC. Encoded protein: CASSVGQGVKETQYF. Drawing the rest from reference TRBV9 and TRBJ2-5, the complete variable domain is DSGVTQTPKHLITATGQRVTLRCSPRSGDLSVYWYQQSLDQGLQFLIQYYNGEERAKGNILERFSAQQFPDLHSELNLSSLELGDSALYFCASSVGQGVKETQYFGPGTRLLVL.

This chain links TRBV4-2 with TRBJ1-5; a possible D gene is TRBD1 (5 bases). Germline values: CDR1 LGHNA, CDR2 YNFKEQ. V lost 4 bases, J lost 2 bases, and 9 bases lay in between. This CDR3 is built from 14 residues. CDR3 sequence: CASSPQAGNQPQHF. CDR3 coding DNA: TGTGCCAGCAGCCCACAGGCGGGCAATCAGCCCCAGCATTTT.

The gene calls are TRBV2 and TRBJ1-6; 7 bases agree with TRBD1. Germline-derived CDR1 and CDR2 are SNHLY and FYNNEI. CDR3 length: 14 amino acids. The V segment lost 3 bases and the J segment 4 bases; nucleotides outside the gene matches: 0. This CDR3 is CASSEGQYNSPLHF. The CDR3 DNA reads as TGTGCCAGCAGTGAGGGACAGTATAATTCACCCCTCCACTTT.